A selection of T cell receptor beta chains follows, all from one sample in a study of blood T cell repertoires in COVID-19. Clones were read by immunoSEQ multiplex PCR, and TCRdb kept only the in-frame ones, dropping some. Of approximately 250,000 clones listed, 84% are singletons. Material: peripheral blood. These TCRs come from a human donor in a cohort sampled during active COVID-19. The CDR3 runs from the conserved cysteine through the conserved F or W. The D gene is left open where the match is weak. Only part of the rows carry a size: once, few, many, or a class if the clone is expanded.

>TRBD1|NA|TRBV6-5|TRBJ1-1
CASSYPGTGDTEAFF
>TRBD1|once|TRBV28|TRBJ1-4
CASSIQGYKEKLFF
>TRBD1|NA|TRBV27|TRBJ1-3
CASSADRVNTIYF
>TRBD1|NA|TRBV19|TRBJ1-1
CASSVGQSNTEAFF
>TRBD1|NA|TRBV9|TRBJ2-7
CASSIGQGAYEQYF
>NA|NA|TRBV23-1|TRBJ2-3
CASSEQGDTQYF
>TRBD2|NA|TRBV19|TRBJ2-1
CASTGLAMNEQFF
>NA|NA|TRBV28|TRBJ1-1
CASSRRGGGAVEAFF
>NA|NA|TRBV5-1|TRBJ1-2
CASSLDWQGNYGYTF
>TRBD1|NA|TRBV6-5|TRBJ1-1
CASSYGQGTMNTEAFF
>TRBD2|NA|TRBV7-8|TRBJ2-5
CASSRLLGLAEETQYF
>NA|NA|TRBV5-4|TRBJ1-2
CASSVRPERVYGYTF
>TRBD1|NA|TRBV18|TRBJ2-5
CASSPRGTGRQETQYF
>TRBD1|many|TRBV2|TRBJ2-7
CASSQQGAHEQYF
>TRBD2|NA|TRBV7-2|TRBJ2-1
CASSLGRTSLAYNEQFF
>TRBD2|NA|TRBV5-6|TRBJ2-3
CASSPVAGGPADTQYF
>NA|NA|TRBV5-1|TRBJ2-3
CASSSTGNPSDTQYF
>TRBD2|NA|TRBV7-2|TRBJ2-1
CASSGGTSSYNEQFF
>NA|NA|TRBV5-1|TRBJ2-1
CASSRGEGNEQFF
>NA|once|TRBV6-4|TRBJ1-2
CASSEVADYGGYTF
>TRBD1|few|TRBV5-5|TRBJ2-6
CASSLGTGLFSGANVLTF
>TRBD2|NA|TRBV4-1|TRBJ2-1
CASSQVPSGSSYNEQFF
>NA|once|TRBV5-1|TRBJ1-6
CASSREGSGDSPLHF
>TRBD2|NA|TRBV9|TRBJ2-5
CASSVGTSGRAHQETQYF
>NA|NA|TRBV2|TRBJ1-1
CASSEVPGINREAFF
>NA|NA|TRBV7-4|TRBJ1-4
CASSFRVREKLFF
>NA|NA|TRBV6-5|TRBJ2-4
CASSRWSTPLNF
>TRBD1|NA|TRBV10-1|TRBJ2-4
CARAGTGYDRNIQYF
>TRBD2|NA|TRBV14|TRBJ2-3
CASSRDYATDTQYF
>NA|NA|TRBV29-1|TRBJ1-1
CSASTTEAFF
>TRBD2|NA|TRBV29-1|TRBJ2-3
CSVERGARTDTQYF
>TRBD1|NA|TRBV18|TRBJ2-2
CASSPDRGLTGELFF
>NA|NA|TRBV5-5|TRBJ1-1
CASSLASLTEAFF
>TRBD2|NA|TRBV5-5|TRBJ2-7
CASTTLGGAYEQYF
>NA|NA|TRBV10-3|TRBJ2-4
CAIRAQGDKNIQYF
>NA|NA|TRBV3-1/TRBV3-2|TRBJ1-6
CATLDSSYNSPLHF
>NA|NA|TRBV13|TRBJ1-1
CASSPRRDMNTEAFF
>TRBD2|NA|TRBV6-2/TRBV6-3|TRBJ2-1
CASSYEWGGSSYNEQFF
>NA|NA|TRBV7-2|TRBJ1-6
CASSPRGGDSPLHF
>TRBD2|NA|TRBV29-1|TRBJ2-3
CSVEEAGGVTDTQYF
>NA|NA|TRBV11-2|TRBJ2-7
CASSHGLPPEKQYF
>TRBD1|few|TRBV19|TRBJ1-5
CASTNTGTGGGNQPQHF
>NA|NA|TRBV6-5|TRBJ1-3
CASSRDSGNTIYF
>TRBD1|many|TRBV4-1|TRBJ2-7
CASSDRTGVYEQYF
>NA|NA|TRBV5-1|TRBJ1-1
CASRDSLTYTEAFF
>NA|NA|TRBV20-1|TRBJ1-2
CSASHRSYGYTF